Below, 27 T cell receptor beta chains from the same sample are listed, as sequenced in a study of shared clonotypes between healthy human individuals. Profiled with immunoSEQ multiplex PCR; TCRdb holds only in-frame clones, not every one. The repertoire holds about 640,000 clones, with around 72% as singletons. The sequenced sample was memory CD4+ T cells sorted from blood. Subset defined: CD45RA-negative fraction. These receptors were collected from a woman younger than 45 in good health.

This CDR3 is CASSVGTAEETQYF. CDR3 nucleotides: TGTGCCAGCAGTGTTGGGACCGCCGAAGAGACCCAGTACTTC. The rearrangement links TRBV7-9 to TRBJ2-5, with D possibly called TRBD1 or TRBD2 (5 bases each). The CDR3 is made up of 14 amino acids. Trimming stripped 6 bases from V and 3 bases from J, with 14 bases between. CDR1 is SEHNR and CDR2 is FQNEAQ in the germline V gene (reference sequence).

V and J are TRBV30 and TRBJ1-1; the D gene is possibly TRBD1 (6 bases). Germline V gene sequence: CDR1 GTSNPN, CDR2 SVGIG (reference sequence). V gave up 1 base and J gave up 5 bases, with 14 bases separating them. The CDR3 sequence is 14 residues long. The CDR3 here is CAWSATTGWTEAFF. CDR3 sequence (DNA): TGTGCCTGGAGTGCAACAACAGGGTGGACTGAAGCTTTCTTT.

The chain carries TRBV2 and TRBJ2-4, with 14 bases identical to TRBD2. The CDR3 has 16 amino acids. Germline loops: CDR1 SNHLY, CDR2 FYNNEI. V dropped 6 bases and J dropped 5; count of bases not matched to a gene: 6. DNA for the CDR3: TGTGCCAGCAGATTTGGGACTAGCGGGAGCCAAAACATTCAGTACTTC. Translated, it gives CASRFGTSGSQNIQYF.

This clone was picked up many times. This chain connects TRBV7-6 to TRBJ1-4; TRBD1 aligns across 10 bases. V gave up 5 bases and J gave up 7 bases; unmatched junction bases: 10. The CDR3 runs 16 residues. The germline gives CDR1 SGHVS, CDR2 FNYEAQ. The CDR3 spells CASSQTSDRGLEKLFF. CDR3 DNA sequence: TGTGCCAGCAGCCAAACCTCCGACAGGGGGCTTGAAAAACTGTTTTTT.

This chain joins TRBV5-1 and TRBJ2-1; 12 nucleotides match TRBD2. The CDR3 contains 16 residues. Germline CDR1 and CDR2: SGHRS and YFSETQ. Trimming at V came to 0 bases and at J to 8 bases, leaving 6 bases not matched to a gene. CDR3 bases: TGCGCCAGCAGCTTGGCCCTAGCGGGAGGGCCCGATGAGCAGTTCTTC. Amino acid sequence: CASSLALAGGPDEQFF.

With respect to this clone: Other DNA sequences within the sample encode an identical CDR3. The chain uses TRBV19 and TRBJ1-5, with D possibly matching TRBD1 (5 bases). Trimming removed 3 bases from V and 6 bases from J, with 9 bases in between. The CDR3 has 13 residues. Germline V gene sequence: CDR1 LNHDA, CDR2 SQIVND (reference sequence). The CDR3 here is CASSIGGGQPQHF. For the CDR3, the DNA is TGTGCCAGTAGTATTGGGGGGGGTCAGCCCCAGCATTTT.

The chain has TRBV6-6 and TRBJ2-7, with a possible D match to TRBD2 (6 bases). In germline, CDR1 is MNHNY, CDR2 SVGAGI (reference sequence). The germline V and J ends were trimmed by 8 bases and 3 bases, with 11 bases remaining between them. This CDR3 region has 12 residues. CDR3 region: CASRGAIYEQYF. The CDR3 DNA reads TGTGCCAGCCGCGGGGCCATCTACGAGCAGTACTTC.

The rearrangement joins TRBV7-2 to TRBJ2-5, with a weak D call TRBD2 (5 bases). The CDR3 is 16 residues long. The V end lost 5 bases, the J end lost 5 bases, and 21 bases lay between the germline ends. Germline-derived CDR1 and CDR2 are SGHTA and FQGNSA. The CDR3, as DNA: TGTGCCAGCAGCCAAAACGAGGGAAATAGCGTCGAGACCCAGTACTTC. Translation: CASSQNEGNSVETQYF.

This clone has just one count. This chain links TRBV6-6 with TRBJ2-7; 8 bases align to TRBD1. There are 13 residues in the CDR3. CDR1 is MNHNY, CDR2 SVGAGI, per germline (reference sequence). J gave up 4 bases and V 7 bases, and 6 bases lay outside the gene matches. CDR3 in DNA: TGTGCCAGCACCGACAGGGGCGGGTACGAGCAGTACTTC. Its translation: CASTDRGGYEQYF.

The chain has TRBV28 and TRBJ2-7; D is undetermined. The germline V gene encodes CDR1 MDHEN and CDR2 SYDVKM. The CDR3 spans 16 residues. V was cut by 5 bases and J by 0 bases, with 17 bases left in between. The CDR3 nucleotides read TGTGCCAGCAGTCTCACACTCGAATCCCTCTCCTACGAGCAGTACTTC. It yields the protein CASSLTLESLSYEQYF.

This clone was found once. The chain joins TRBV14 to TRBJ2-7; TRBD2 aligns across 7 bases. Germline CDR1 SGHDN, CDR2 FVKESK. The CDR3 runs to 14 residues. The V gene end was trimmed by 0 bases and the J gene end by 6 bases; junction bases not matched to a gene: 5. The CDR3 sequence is CASSQEYSGGEQYF. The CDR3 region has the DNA TGTGCCAGCAGCCAAGAATATTCGGGGGGCGAGCAGTACTTC.

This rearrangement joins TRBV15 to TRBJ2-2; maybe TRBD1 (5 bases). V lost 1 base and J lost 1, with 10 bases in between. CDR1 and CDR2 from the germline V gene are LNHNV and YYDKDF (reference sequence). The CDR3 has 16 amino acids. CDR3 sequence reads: CATSRGGAGNTGELFF. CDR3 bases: TGTGCCACCAGCAGAGGGGGCGCAGGGAACACCGGGGAGCTGTTTTTT.

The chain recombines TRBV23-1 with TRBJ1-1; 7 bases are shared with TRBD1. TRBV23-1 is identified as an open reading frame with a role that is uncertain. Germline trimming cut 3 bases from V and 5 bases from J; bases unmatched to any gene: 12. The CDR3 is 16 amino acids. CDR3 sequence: CASSHLRDRVCTEAFF. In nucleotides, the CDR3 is TGCGCCAGCAGTCACCTCCGAGACAGGGTATGTACTGAAGCTTTCTTT.

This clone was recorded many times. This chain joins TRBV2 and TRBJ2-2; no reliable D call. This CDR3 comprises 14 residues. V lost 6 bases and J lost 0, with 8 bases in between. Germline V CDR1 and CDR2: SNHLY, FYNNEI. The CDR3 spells CASRSESNTGELFF. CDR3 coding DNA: TGTGCCAGCAGATCGGAATCGAACACCGGGGAGCTGTTTTTT. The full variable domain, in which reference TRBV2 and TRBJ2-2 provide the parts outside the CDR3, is EPEVTQTPSHQVTQMGQEVILRCVPISNHLYFYWYRQILGQKVEFLVSFYNNEISEKSEIFDDQFSVERPDGSNFTLKIRSTKLEDSAMYFCASRSESNTGELFFGEGSRLTVL.

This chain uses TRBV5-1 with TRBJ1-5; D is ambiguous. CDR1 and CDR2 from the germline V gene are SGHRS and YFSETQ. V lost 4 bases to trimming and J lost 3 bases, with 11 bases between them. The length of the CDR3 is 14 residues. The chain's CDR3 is CASSPGFSNQPQHF. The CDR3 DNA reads TGCGCCAGCAGCCCCGGGTTTTCCAATCAGCCCCAGCATTTT.

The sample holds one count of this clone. This CDR3 reads CAWSISYEQYF. CDR3 bases: TGTGCCTGGAGTATATCTTACGAGCAGTACTTC. The chain uses TRBV30 and TRBJ2-7; no firm D call. The CDR3 spans 11 residues. Germline V lookup: CDR1 GTSNPN, CDR2 SVGIG (reference sequence). V gave up 2 bases and J gave up 4 bases, with 6 bases separating them. Filled out from reference TRBV30 and TRBJ2-7, the complete variable domain reads SQTIHQWPATLVQPVGSPLSLECTVEGTSNPNLYWYRQAAGRGLQLLFYSVGIGQISSEVPQNLSASRPQDRQFILSSKKLLLSDSGFYLCAWSISYEQYFGPGTRLTVT.

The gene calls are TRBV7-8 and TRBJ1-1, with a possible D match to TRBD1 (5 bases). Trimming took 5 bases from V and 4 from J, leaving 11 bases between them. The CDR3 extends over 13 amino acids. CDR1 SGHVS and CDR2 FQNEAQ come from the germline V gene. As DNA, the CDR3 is TGTGCCAGCAGCGCGGGGGGACCCACTGAAGCTTTCTTT. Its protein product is CASSAGGPTEAFF.

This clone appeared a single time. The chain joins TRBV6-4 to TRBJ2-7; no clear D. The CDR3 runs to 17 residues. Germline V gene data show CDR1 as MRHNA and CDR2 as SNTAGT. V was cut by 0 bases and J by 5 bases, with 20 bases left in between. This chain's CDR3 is CASSDSRRVPYVDEQYF. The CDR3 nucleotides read TGTGCCAGCAGTGACTCCCGCCGGGTCCCCTACGTCGACGAGCAGTACTTC.

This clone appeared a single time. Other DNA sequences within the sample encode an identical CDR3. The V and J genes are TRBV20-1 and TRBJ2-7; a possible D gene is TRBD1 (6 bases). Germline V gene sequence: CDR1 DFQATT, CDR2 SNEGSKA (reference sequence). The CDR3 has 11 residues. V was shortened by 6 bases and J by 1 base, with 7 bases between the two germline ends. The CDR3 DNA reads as TGCAGTGCCACAGGGTCCTACGAGCAGTACTTC. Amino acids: CSATGSYEQYF.

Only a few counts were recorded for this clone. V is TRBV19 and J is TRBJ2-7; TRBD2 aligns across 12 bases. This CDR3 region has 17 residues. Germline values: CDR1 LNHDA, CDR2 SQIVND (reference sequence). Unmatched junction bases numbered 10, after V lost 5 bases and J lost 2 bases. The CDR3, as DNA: TGTGCCAGTAGTTACGGGACTAGCGGGTTATCAGCCTACGAGCAGTACTTC. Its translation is CASSYGTSGLSAYEQYF.

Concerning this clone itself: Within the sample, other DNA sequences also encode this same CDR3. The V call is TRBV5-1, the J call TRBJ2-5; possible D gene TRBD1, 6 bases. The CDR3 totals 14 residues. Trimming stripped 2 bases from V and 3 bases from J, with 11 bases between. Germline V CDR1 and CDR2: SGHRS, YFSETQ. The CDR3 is CASSLGTGKETQYF. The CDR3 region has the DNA TGCGCCAGCAGCTTAGGCACAGGGAAAGAGACCCAGTACTTC. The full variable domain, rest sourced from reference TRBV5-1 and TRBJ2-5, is KAGVTQTPRYLIKTRGQQVTLSCSPISGHRSVSWYQQTPGQGLQFLFEYFSETQRNKGNFPGRFSGRQFSNSRSEMNVSTLELGDSALYLCASSLGTGKETQYFGPGTRLLVL.

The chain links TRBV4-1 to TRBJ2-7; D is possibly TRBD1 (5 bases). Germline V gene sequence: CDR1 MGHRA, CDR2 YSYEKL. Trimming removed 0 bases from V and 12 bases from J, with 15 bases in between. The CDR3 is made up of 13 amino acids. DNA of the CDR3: TGCGCCAGCAGCCAAGACGCTACAGGAAATTTGTACTTC. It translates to CASSQDATGNLYF.

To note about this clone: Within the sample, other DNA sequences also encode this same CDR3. CDR3 bases: TGCGCCAGCAGCTTGGGAGGGGAGAATTCACCCCTCCACTTT. Translating gives CASSLGGENSPLHF. The chain uses TRBV5-1 and TRBJ1-6, with TRBD1 as a possible D gene (5 bases). Germline CDR1 is SGHRS and CDR2 is YFSETQ. The CDR3 extends over 14 amino acids. Trimming took 0 bases from V and 7 from J, leaving 8 bases between them.

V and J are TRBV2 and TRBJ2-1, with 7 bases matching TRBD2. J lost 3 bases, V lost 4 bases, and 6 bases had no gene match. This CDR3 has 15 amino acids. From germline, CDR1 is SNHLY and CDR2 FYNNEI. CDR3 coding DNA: TGTGCCAGCAGTGTTGGTAGCGGGTTCTACAATGAGCAGTTCTTC. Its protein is CASSVGSGFYNEQFF.

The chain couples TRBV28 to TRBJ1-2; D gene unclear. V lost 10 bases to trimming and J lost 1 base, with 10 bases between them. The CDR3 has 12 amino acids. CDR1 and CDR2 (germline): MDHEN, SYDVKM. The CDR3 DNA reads TGTGCCACGTTCATCCTTAACTATGGCTACACCTTC. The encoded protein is CATFILNYGYTF.

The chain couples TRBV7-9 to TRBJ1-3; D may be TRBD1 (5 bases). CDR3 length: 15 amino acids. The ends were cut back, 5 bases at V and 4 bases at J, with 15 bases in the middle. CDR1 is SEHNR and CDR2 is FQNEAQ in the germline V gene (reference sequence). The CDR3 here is CASSQQALSGNTIYF. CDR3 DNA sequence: TGTGCCAGCAGCCAACAGGCTCTGAGCGGAAACACCATATATTTT.

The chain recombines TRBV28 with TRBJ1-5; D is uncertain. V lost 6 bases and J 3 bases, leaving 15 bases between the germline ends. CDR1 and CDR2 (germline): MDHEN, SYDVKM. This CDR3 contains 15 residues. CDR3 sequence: CASRPLDQLNQPQHF. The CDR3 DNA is TGTGCCAGCAGGCCCCTTGACCAACTCAATCAGCCCCAGCATTTT.